This TCR beta chain was profiled in a study of blood T cell repertoires in COVID-19. About the research overall: The analysed material was cDNA or gDNA that came from T cells, B-cell-depleted T cells, or PBMCs.

The data were produced by immunoSEQ multiplex PCR, yet TCRdb's version contains in-frame clones alone and is incomplete. The table has about 400,000 clones, roughly 88% seen once. The J segment lost 8 bases and the V segment lost 5 bases, leaving 7 bases of the junction unmatched. The CDR3 runs to 13 residues. The study assigned cohorts using participant-reported clinical history. Sequencing was carried out using PBMCs or T cells enriched from blood (not recorded which). This sequence joins TRBV12-3 or TRBV12-4 and TRBJ1-2, with 8 bases aligning to TRBD1. This TCR came from a woman between 40 and 50 years old with acute COVID-19. The CDR3 DNA reads TGTGCCAGCAGTGCCCGGACAGGGTTAGGCTACACCTTC. It specifies CASSARTGLGYTF.